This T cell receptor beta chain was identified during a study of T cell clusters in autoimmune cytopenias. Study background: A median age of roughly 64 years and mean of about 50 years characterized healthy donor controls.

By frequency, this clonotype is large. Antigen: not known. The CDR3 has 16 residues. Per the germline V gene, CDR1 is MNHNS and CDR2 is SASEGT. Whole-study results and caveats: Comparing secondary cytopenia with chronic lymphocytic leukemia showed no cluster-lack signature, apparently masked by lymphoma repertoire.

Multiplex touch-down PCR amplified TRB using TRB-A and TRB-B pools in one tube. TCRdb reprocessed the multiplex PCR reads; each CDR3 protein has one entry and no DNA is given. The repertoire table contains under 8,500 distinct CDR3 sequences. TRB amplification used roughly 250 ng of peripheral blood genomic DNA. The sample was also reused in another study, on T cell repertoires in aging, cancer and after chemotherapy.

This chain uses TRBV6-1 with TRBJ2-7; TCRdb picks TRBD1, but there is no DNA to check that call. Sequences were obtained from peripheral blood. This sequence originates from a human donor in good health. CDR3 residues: CASSESAGQGGYEQYF.